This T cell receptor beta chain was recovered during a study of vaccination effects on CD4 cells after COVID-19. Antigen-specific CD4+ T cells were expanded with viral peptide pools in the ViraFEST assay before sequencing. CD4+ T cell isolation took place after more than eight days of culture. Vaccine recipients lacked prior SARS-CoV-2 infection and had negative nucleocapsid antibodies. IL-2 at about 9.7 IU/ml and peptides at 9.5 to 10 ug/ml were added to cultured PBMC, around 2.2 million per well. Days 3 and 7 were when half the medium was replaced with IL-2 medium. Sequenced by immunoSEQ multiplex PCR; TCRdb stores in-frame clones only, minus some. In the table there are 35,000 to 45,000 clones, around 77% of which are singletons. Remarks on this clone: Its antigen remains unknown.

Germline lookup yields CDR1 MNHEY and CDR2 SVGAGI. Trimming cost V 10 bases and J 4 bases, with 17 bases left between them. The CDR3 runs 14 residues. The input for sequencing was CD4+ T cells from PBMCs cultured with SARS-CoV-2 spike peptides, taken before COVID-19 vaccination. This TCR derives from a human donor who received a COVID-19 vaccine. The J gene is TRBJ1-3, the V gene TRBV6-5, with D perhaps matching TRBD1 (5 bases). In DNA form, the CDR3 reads TGTGCCATAGGGGTCGGATCTTTCGGAAACACCATATATTTT. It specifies CAIGVGSFGNTIYF.